This TCR beta chain was sequenced for a study of control samples from healthy donors and cancer patients. Clones were read by immunoSEQ multiplex PCR, and TCRdb kept only the in-frame ones, dropping some. The sample records approximately 150,000 clones, around 90% being singletons. Germline V gives CDR1 SGHTS, CDR2 YDEGEE. The CDR3 sequence is 15 residues long. Between the trimmed V and J ends, which lost 0 bases and 9 bases, there was a span of 13 bases. This chain links TRBV5-8 with TRBJ1-6, with a possible D match to TRBD1 (5 bases). The sample consisted of blood. This receptor was obtained from a man younger than 40 in good health. The CDR3 protein is CASSLVGQGGSPLHF. The CDR3 coding sequence is TGTGCCAGCAGCTTGGTAGGGCAGGGCGGTTCACCCCTCCACTTT.